The 3 T cell receptor beta chains listed next were all sequenced from one sample in a study of blood T cell repertoires in COVID-19. Data came from immunoSEQ multiplex PCR; TCRdb stores just in-frame clones and leaves some out. The repertoire includes 440,000 or so clones, approximately 89% of them detected once, and approximately 1.5% sits in the top ten. Sequenced input: peripheral blood. The origin of the receptors is a woman in her forties with COVID-19, enrolled during active disease.

The V call is TRBV6-2 or TRBV6-3, the J call TRBJ2-5; 9 positions agree with TRBD1. V was pared by 5 bases and J by 3 bases, with 7 bases of the junction left unmatched. This CDR3 is built from 15 residues. CDR1 is MNHEY, CDR2 SVGEGT, per germline. CDR3 sequence reads: CASSPIGTGKETQYF. The DNA of the CDR3 is TGTGCCAGCAGTCCAATTGGGACAGGGAAAGAGACCCAGTACTTC.

This clone was detected only once. The genes are TRBV5-8 and TRBJ1-4; 9 nucleotides align to TRBD1. Germline lookup yields CDR1 SGHTS and CDR2 YDEGEE. V trimming: 4 bases; J trimming: 8 bases; junction bases outside the gene matches: 9. This CDR3 is built from 15 residues. CDR3 amino acids: CASSPRDRVREKLFF. CDR3 in DNA: TGTGCCAGCAGCCCGAGGGACAGGGTGCGCGAAAAACTGTTTTTT.

The J gene is TRBJ2-4, the V gene TRBV28; 11 bases agree with TRBD2. Germline V gives CDR1 MDHEN, CDR2 SYDVKM. Losses at the gene ends were 6 bases for V and 1 base for J; bases not matched to a gene: 11. There are 18 residues in the CDR3. The CDR3 DNA follows: TGTGCCAGCAGGGGTACTAGCGGGAGAGCGAGCGCCAAAAACATTCAGTACTTC. Its protein product is CASRGTSGRASAKNIQYF.